Sequencing of this T cell receptor (beta chain) was carried out in a study of PD-1 blockade in classical Hodgkin lymphoma. Points from the study as a whole: Individuals initiating nivolumab under 1 year after ASCT were excluded.

All the patients suffered relapse after autologous stem cell transplantation, and brentuximab vedotin exposure differed. Generated by immunoSEQ multiplex PCR, the TCRdb table keeps only in-frame clones and is missing some. The repertoire holds more than 140,000 clones, nearly 80% seen once, with roughly a tenth in the top ten. Germline V lookup: CDR1 SGHTA, CDR2 FQGNSA. The CDR3 is 14 amino acids. V lost 5 bases, J lost 6 bases, and 7 bases stayed unmatched. Comment on this clone: The target antigen is unknown.

The specimen comprised peripheral blood mononuclear cells (PBMCs), sampled before the second cycle of nivolumab. The chain uses TRBV7-2 and TRBJ2-3; TRBD2 aligns across 8 bases. The sequence was obtained from a human donor with classical Hodgkin lymphoma. The CDR3 nucleotides read TGTGCCAGCAGCAGAGGACTAGCTGGGGATACGCAGTATTTT. Its protein product is CASSRGLAGDTQYF.